The T cell receptor beta chain described here comes from a study of blood T cell repertoires in COVID-19. Whole-study context: The United States, Italy and Spain provided the acute and convalescent COVID-19 samples. PBMCs, B-cell-depleted T cells, or T cells provided the cDNA or gDNA that made up the material.

After removal of 4 bases from V and 8 bases from J, the junction contained 1 base not matched to a gene. The CDR3 sequence is 13 residues long. Original analysis: From reference gene primer amplification, estimates of nucleated cell counts were derived. Libraries were prepared by immunoSEQ multiplex PCR; TCRdb keeps only in-frame clonotypes and omits some of them. Clone size and the V and J calls come from that table; the DNA yielded D and trimming. The sample includes 52,000 or so clones, about three quarters of them seen just once. This sequence joins TRBV12-3 or TRBV12-4 and TRBJ2-2, with TRBD1 identical over 10 bases. Source material: peripheral blood. The TCR comes from a man aged 45-65 years with active or convalescent COVID-19. CDR3 residues: CASSWDRGGELFF. The CDR3, as DNA: TGTGCCAGCAGTTGGGACAGGGGAGGGGAGCTGTTTTTT.